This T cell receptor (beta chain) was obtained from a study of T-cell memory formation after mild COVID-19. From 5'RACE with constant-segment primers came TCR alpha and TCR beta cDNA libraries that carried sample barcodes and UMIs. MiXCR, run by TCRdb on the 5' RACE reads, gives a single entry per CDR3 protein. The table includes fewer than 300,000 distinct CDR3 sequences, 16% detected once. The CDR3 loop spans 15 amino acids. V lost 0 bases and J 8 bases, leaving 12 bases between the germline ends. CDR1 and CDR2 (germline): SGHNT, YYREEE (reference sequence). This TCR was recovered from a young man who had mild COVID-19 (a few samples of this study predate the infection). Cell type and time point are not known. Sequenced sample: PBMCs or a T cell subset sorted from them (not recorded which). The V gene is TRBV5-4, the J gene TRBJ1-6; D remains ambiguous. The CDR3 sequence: CASSLVGGGYSPLHF. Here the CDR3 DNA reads TGTGCCAGCAGCTTGGTGGGAGGAGGGTATTCACCCCTCCACTTT. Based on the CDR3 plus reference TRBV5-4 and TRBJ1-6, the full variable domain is ETGVTQSPTHLIKTRGQQVTLRCSSQSGHNTVSWYQQALGQGPQFIFQYYREEENGRGNFPPRFSGLQFPNYSSELNVNALELDDSALYLCASSLVGGGYSPLHFGNGTRLTVT.